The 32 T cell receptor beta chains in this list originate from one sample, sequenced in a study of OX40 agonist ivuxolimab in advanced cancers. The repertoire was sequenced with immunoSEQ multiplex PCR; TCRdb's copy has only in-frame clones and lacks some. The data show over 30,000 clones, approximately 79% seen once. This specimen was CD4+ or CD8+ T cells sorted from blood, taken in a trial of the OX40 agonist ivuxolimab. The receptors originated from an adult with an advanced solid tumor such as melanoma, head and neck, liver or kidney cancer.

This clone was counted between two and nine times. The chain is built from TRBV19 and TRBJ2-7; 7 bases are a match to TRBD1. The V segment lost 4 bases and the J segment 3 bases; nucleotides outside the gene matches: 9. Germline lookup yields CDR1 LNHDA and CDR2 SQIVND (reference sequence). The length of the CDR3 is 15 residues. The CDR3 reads CASSKTGRKIYEQYF. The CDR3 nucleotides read TGTGCCAGTAGTAAGACAGGGAGAAAGATCTACGAGCAGTACTTC.

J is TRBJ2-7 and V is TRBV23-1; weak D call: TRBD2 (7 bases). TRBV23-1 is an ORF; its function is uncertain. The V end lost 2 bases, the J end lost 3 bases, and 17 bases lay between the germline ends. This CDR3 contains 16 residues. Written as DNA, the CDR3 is TGCGCCAGCAGTCAAACCCGGCGCGGGGGCGGCTACGAGCAGTACTTC. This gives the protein CASSQTRRGGGYEQYF.

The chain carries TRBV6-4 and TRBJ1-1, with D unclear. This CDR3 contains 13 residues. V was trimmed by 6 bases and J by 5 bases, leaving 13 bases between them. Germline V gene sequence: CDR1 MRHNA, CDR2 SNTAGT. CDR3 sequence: CASRADGGTEAFF. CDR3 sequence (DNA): TGTGCCAGCAGGGCGGACGGTGGAACTGAAGCTTTCTTT.

The CDR3 sequence is CAWSAREGYSGNTIYF. Written as DNA, the CDR3 is TGTGCCTGGAGTGCCCGGGAGGGGTACTCTGGAAACACCATATATTTT. The V gene is TRBV30, the J gene TRBJ1-3, with a weak D call TRBD1 (5 bases). V shed 1 base and J shed 0 bases, with 13 bases lying between them. CDR3 size: 16 residues. The germline V gene encodes CDR1 GTSNPN and CDR2 SVGIG (reference sequence).

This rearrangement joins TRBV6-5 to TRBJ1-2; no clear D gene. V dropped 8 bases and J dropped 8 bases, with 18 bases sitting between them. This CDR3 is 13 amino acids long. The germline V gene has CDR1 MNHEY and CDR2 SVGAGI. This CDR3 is CASALTAVEGYTF. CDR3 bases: TGTGCCAGCGCATTAACGGCGGTGGAAGGCTACACCTTC.

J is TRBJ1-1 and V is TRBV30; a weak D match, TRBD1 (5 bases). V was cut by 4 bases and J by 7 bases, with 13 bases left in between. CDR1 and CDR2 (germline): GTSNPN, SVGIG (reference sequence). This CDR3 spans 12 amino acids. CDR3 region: CAWMEGAVEAFF. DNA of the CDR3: TGTGCCTGGATGGAAGGGGCGGTTGAAGCTTTCTTT. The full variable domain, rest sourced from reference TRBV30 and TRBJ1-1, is SQTIHQWPATLVQPVGSPLSLECTVEGTSNPNLYWYRQAAGRGLQLLFYSVGIGQISSEVPQNLSASRPQDRQFILSSKKLLLSDSGFYLCAWMEGAVEAFFGQGTRLTVV.

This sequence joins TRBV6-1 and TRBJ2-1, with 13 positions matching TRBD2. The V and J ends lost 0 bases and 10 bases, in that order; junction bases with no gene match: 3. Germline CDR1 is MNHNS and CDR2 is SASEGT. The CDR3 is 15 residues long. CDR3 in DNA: TGTGCCAGCAGTGAAGCGACTAGCGGGGGGAGGGAGCAGTTCTTC. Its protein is CASSEATSGGREQFF.

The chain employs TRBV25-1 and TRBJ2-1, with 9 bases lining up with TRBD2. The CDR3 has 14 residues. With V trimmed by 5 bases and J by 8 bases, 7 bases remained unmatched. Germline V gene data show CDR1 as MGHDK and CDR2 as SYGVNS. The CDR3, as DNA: TGTGCCAGCAGTCCCATAGCGGGGGTGGATGAGCAGTTCTTC. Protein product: CASSPIAGVDEQFF. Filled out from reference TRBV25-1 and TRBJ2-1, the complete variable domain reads EADIYQTPRYLVIGTGKKITLECSQTMGHDKMYWYQQDPGMELHLIHYSYGVNSTEKGDLSSESTVSRIRTEHFPLTLESARPSHTSQYLCASSPIAGVDEQFFGPGTRLTVL.

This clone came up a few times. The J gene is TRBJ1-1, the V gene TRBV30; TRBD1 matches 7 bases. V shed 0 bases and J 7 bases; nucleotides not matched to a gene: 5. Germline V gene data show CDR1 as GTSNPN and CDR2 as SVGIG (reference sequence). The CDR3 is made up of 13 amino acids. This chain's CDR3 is CAWSVTGASEAFF. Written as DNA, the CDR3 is TGTGCCTGGAGTGTAACAGGGGCGAGTGAAGCTTTCTTT.

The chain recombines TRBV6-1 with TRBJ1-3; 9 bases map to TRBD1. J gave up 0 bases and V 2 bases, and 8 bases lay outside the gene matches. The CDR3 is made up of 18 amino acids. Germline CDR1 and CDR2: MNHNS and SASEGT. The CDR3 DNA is TGTGCCAGCAGTGAAAGAAGACAGGGGGGACTCTCTGGAAACACCATATATTTT. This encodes CASSERRQGGLSGNTIYF.

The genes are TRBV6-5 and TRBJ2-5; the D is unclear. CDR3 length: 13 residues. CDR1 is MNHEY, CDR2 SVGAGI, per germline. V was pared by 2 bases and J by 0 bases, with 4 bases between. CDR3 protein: CASSYQYQETQYF. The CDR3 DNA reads TGTGCCAGCAGTTACCAGTACCAAGAGACCCAGTACTTC.

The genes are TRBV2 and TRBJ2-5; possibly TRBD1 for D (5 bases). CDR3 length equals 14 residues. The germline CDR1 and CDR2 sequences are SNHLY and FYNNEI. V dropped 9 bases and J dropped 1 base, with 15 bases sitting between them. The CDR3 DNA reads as TGTGCCAGTACAGGAACATTATTCCAAGAGACCCAGTACTTC. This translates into CASTGTLFQETQYF.

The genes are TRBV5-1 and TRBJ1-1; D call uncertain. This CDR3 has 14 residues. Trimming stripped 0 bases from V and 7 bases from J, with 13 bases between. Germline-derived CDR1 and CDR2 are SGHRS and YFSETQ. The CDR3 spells CASSLEVSVDEAFF. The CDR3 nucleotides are TGCGCCAGCAGCTTGGAGGTTTCCGTCGATGAAGCTTTCTTT.

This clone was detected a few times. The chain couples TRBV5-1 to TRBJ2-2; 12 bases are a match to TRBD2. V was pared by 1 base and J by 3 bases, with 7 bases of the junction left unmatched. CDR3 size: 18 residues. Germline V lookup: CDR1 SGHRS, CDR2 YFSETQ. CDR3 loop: CASSLLLAGGPYTGELFF. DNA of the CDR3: TGCGCCAGCAGCTTGCTTCTAGCGGGGGGGCCGTACACCGGGGAGCTGTTTTTT. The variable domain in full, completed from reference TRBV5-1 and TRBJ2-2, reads KAGVTQTPRYLIKTRGQQVTLSCSPISGHRSVSWYQQTPGQGLQFLFEYFSETQRNKGNFPGRFSGRQFSNSRSEMNVSTLELGDSALYLCASSLLLAGGPYTGELFFGEGSRLTVL.

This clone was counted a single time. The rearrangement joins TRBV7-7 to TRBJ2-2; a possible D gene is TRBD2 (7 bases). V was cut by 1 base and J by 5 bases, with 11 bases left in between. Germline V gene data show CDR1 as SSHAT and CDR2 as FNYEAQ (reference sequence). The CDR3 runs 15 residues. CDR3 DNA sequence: TGTGCCAGCAGCTTAGGCGGGGGCCGGACCGGGGAGCTGTTTTTT. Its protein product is CASSLGGGRTGELFF.

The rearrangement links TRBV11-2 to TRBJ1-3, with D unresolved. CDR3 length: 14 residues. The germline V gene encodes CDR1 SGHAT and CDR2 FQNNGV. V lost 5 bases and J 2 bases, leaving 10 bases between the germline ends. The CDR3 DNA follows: TGTGCCAGCAGCCACTGGGAACCTGGAAACACCATATATTTT. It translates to CASSHWEPGNTIYF.

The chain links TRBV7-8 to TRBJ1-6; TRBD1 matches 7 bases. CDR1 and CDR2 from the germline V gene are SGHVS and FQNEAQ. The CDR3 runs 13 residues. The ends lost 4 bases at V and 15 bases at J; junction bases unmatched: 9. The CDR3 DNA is TGTGCCAGCAGCTCTCGGGACAGCCGCCTCCTCCACTTT. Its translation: CASSSRDSRLLHF.

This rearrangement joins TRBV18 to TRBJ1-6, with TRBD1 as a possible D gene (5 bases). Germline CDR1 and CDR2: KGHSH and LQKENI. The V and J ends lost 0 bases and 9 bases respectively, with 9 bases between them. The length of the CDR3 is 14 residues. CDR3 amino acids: CASSPPGGTSPLHF. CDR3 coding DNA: TGTGCCAGCTCACCACCGGGGGGAACTTCACCCCTCCACTTT.

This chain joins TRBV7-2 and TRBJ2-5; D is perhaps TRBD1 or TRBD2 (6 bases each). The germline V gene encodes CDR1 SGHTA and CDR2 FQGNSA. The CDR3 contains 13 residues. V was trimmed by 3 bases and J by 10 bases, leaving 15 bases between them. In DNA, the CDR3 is TGTGCCAGCAGCTTTGGTGGGGGGCCCGACCAGTACTTC. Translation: CASSFGGGPDQYF.

The CDR3 protein is CASSTLAEEQFF. For the CDR3, the DNA is TGTGCCAGCAGCACACTAGCGGAGGAGCAGTTCTTC. The chain uses TRBV2 and TRBJ2-1; 8 nucleotides match TRBD2. Trimming at V came to 6 bases and at J to 10 bases, leaving 5 bases not matched to a gene. This CDR3 is built from 12 residues. CDR1 and CDR2 from the germline V gene are SNHLY and FYNNEI.

CDR3 amino acids: CASSLDPGIPSGANVLTF. DNA of the CDR3: TGTGCCAGCAGCTTAGATCCAGGGATACCCTCTGGGGCCAACGTCCTGACTTTC. The V call is TRBV7-8, the J call TRBJ2-6; a possible D gene is TRBD1 (5 bases). V was trimmed by 1 base and J by 0 bases, leaving 13 bases between them. There are 18 residues in the CDR3. Germline CDR1 SGHVS, CDR2 FQNEAQ. Together with reference TRBV7-8 and TRBJ2-6, the CDR3 gives the full variable domain: GAGVSQSPRYKVAKRGQDVALRCDPISGHVSLFWYQQALGQGPEFLTYFQNEAQLDKSGLPSDRFFAERPEGSVSTLKIQRTQQEDSAVYLCASSLDPGIPSGANVLTFGAGSRLTVL.

The CDR3 DNA is TGTGCCAGCAGCCCCCCAAGCAACTTACCTTACGAGCAGTACTTC. Residues: CASSPPSNLPYEQYF. The chain uses TRBV5-4 and TRBJ2-7; D gene uncertain. The V end was cut by 4 bases, the J end by 4 bases, with 18 bases between. Germline loops: CDR1 SGHNT, CDR2 YYREEE (reference sequence). This CDR3 has 15 amino acids.

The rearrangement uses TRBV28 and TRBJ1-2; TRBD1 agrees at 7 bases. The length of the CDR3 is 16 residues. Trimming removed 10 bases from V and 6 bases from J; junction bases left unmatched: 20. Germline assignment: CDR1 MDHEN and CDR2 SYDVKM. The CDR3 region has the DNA TGTGCCACCTTGGATATGGACAGGCTAAAAACCGATGGCTACACCTTC. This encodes CATLDMDRLKTDGYTF.

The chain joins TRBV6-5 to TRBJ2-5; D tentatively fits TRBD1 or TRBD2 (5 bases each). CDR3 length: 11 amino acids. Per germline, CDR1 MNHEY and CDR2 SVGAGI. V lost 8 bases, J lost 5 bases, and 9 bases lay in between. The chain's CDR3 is CASLRGETQYF. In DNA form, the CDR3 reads TGTGCCAGCTTACGGGGCGAGACCCAGTACTTC.

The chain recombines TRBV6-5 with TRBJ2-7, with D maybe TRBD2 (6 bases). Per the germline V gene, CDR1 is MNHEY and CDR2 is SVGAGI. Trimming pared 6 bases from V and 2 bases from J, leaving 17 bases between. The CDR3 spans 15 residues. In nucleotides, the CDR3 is TGTGCCAGCAGAGACGGACTATCAACTGCCTACGAGCAGTACTTC. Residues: CASRDGLSTAYEQYF.

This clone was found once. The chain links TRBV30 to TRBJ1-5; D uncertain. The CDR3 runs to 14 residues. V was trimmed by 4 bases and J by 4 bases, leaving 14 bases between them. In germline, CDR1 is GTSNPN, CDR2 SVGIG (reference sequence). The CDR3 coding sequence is TGTGCCTGGACCCAGCAGTCAAAAAATCAGCCCCAGCATTTT. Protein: CAWTQQSKNQPQHF.

The CDR3 spells CASSVRASYEQYF. The CDR3 DNA reads TGTGCCAGCAGCGTACGCGCCTCCTACGAGCAGTACTTC. This chain joins TRBV5-6 and TRBJ2-5, with D unresolved. The closer fit of TRBJ2-7 to the DNA end suggests the J call may be wrong. This CDR3 region has 13 residues. Germline V gene sequence: CDR1 SGHDT, CDR2 YYEEEE.

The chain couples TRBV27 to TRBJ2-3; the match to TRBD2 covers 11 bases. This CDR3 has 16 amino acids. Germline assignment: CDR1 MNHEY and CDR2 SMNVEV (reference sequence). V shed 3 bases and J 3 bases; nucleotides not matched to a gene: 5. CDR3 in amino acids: CASSFNSGGATDTQYF. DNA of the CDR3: TGTGCCAGCAGTTTCAATAGCGGGGGGGCGACAGATACGCAGTATTTT.

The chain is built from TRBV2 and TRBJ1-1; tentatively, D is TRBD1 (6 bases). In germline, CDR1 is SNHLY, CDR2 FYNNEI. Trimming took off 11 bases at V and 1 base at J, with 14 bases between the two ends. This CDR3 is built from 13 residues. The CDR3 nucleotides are TGTGCCCCAAGACAGGACCGGAACACTGAAGCTTTCTTT. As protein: CAPRQDRNTEAFF.

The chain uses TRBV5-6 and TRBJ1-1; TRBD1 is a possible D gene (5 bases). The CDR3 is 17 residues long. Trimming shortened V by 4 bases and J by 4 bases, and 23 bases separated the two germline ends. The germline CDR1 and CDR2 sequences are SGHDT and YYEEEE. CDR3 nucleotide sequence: TGTGCCAGCAGCCTTCTCTTCGTGGGGCCAGAACGCACTGAAGCTTTCTTT. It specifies CASSLLFVGPERTEAFF.

CDR3 sequence: CASSPPAAYNSPLHF. In DNA form, the CDR3 reads TGTGCCAGTAGTCCACCGGCGGCCTATAATTCACCCCTCCACTTT. This rearrangement joins TRBV19 to TRBJ1-6; D call uncertain. V lost 5 bases and J lost 2, with 10 bases in between. This CDR3 contains 15 residues. The germline V gene encodes CDR1 LNHDA and CDR2 SQIVND (reference sequence). The full variable domain, with the rest looked up from reference TRBV19 and TRBJ1-6, is DGGITQSPKYLFRKEGQNVTLSCEQNLNHDAMYWYRQDPGQGLRLIYYSQIVNDFQKGDIAEGYSVSREKKESFPLTVTSAQKNPTAFYLCASSPPAAYNSPLHFGNGTRLTVT.

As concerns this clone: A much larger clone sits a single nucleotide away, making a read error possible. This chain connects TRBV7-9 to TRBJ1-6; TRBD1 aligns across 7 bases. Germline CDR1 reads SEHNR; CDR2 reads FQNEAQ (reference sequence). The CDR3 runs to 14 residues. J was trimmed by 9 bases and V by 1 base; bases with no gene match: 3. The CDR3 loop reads CASSLGQGGSPLHF. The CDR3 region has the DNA TGTGCCAGCAGCTTAGGACAGGGTGGTTCACCCCTCCACTTT.